This T cell receptor beta chain was recovered during a study of shared clonotypes between healthy human individuals. V dropped 3 bases and J dropped 5; count of bases not matched to a gene: 4. This CDR3 comprises 13 residues. The germline CDR1 and CDR2 sequences are LNHDA and SQIVND (reference sequence). Libraries were prepared by immunoSEQ multiplex PCR; TCRdb keeps only in-frame clonotypes and omits some of them. Of roughly 650,000 clones listed, roughly 95% are singletons. Naive CD8 cells lacked CD45RO, underwent positive selection for CCR7 and left out terminally differentiated effector memory CD45RA+ cells.

The sequence was collected from a woman in her twenties or thirties in good health. The chain links TRBV19 to TRBJ2-7; 7 bases are a match to TRBD1. Material for sequencing was naive CD8+ T cells sorted from blood. The CDR3 DNA sequence: TGTGCCAGTAGTATGGTAGGGGGCCACGAGCAGTACTTC. Translating gives CASSMVGGHEQYF.